These 10 T cell receptor beta chains originate from one sample sequenced in a study of Graves' ophthalmopathy and Graves' hyperthyroidism. RNA transcripts yielded amplified TCR beta CDR3 regions. First-round RT-PCR with HTBI primers preceded a second-round multiplex PCR. TCRdb recomputed calls from the multiplex PCR reads with MiXCR, one row per CDR3 protein. The sample lists 900,000 to 1,200,000 distinct CDR3 sequences, around a third seen once, with 11% in the top ten. Sequences were obtained from peripheral blood or thyroid tissue (not recorded which). These receptors originate from an adult man with Graves' hyperthyroidism.

The V call is TRBV7-2, the J call TRBJ1-1; D is undetermined. CDR1 is SGHTA, CDR2 FQGNSA, per germline. V lost 1 base and J 5 bases, leaving 11 bases between the germline ends. The length of the CDR3 is 14 residues. CDR3 sequence (DNA): TGTGCCAGCAGCTTAGGTATAGGGCTTACTGAAGCTTTCTTT. This codes for CASSLGIGLTEAFF.

On this clonotype itself: The junction differs from germline at one of its ends, possibly a read error. The V gene is TRBV12-3 or TRBV12-4, the J gene TRBJ1-4, with D uncertain. CDR3 length: 14 residues. The CDR3 here is CASSLELRNGKLFF. The CDR3 DNA is TGTGCCAGCAGTTTAGAGCTGAGGAATGGAAAACTGTTTTTT.

The genes are TRBV20-1 and TRBJ1-2; D may be TRBD1 (6 bases). Trimming shortened V by 6 bases and J by 6 bases, and 14 bases separated the two germline ends. CDR1 and CDR2 from the germline V gene are DFQATT and SNEGSKA (reference sequence). The CDR3 is 12 residues long. Here the CDR3 reads CSARRGGDGYTF. CDR3 nucleotide sequence: TGCAGTGCAAGACGAGGGGGGGATGGCTACACCTTC.

The chain joins TRBV6-6 to TRBJ2-7; 12 nucleotides match TRBD2. This CDR3 region has 17 residues. The J segment lost 3 bases and the V segment lost 6 bases, leaving 12 bases of the junction unmatched. Germline V lookup: CDR1 MNHNY, CDR2 SVGAGI (reference sequence). The CDR3 DNA sequence: TGTGCCAGCAGACCAATCCACCGGACTAGCGGGAACTACGAGCAGTACTTC. This gives the protein CASRPIHRTSGNYEQYF.

A note on this clonotype: The germline gene is not matched at one end of the junction; a read error may be the cause. This chain uses TRBV15 with TRBJ1-6; 7 nucleotides line up with TRBD1. Looked up from germline, CDR1 is LNHNV and CDR2 is YYDKDF (reference sequence). The CDR3 is 16 amino acids. CDR3 protein: CAISRSTGNVGSPLHF. The CDR3 DNA follows: TGTGCCATCAGCAGATCGACAGGGAATGTTGGTTCACCCCTCCACTTT. Using reference TRBV15 and TRBJ1-6 for the parts outside the CDR3, the full variable domain is DAMVIQNPRYQVTQFGKPVTLSCSQTLNHNVMYWYQQKSSQAPKLLFHYYDKDFNNEADTPDNFQSRRPNTSFCFLDIRSPGLGDTAMYLCAISRSTGNVGSPLHFGNGTRLTVT.

This clonotype has more than one count but fewer than ten. The DNA for the CDR3 is TGCAGTGCTGGTTACGAATGGGGTTATCTTTACGAGCAGTACTTC. Residues: CSAGYEWGYLYEQYF. The V gene is TRBV20-1, the J gene TRBJ2-7, with no clear D. The germline V gene encodes CDR1 DFQATT and CDR2 SNEGSKA (reference sequence). This CDR3 spans 15 amino acids. V was pared by 5 bases and J by 4 bases, with 21 bases between.

Comment on this clonotype: The DNA is omitted, as the CDR3 cannot be located on it reliably, and the CDR3 follows TCRdb's listing. V gene TRBV29-1 combines with J gene TRBJ1-2; TRBD1, as called in the table, went unchecked against the DNA. The CDR3 is 13 residues long, ends included. The germline gives CDR1 SQVTM, CDR2 ANQGSEA. The CDR3 sequence is CSVGDGASYGHTF.

The chain uses TRBV29-1 and TRBJ2-5; D might be TRBD1 (7 bases). Trimming took off 6 bases at V and 4 bases at J, with 18 bases between the two ends. This CDR3 comprises 14 residues. CDR1 is SQVTM, CDR2 ANQGSEA, per germline. CDR3 amino acids: CSVPRRGQVETQYF. CDR3 DNA: TGCAGCGTACCGCGGAGGGGGCAAGTAGAGACCCAGTACTTC.

This clonotype was detected only a few times. V gene TRBV14 combines with J gene TRBJ2-2; 9 nucleotides agree with TRBD2. CDR1 SGHDN and CDR2 FVKESK come from the germline V gene. The CDR3 extends over 15 amino acids. The V segment lost 4 bases and the J segment 7 bases; nucleotides outside the gene matches: 7. This CDR3 reads CASSPTGLALGELFF. The CDR3 DNA reads as TGTGCCAGCAGCCCAACAGGACTAGCGCTCGGGGAGCTGTTTTTT.

CDR3 sequence: CATLVGGLSPLHF. The CDR3 nucleotides read TGTGCCACCCTTGTGGGAGGTCTTTCACCCCTCCACTTT. The rearrangement joins TRBV7-9 to TRBJ1-6; no clear D gene. Germline CDR1 is SEHNR and CDR2 is FQNEAQ (reference sequence). The length of the CDR3 is 13 residues. Trimming cost V 10 bases and J 9 bases, with 16 bases left between them.